A single sample gave rise to the 27 T cell receptor beta chains below, sequenced in a study of shared clonotypes between healthy human individuals. Clones were read by immunoSEQ multiplex PCR, and TCRdb kept only the in-frame ones, dropping some. The sample contains a few million clones, around 93% of which appear only once. The specimen was naive CD4+ T cells from PBMCs. Sample subset: CD45RA+ positively selected. The receptors originated from a man aged 18 to 29 in good health. Some clones in this sample may be carry-over from other donors' samples.

This chain joins TRBV5-1 and TRBJ2-5; 11 bases match TRBD1. This CDR3 region has 16 residues. In germline, CDR1 is SGHRS, CDR2 YFSETQ. Losses at the gene ends were 4 bases for V and 3 bases for J; bases not matched to a gene: 8. This CDR3 is CASSGGTGGSEETQYF. CDR3 nucleotides: TGCGCCAGCAGCGGGGGGACAGGGGGATCCGAAGAGACCCAGTACTTC.

V and J are TRBV7-9 and TRBJ2-1; D gene ambiguous. The CDR3 length is 15 residues. V was cut by 1 base and J by 4 bases, with 11 bases left in between. Looked up from germline, CDR1 is SEHNR and CDR2 is FQNEAQ (reference sequence). CDR3 coding DNA: TGTGCCAGCAGCTTAGGCAACTTCATATACAATGAGCAGTTCTTC. It translates to CASSLGNFIYNEQFF.

Turning to this clone: Other DNA sequences in this specimen translate into the identical CDR3. This sequence joins TRBV9 and TRBJ1-2; D gene ambiguous. Trimming pared 4 bases from V and 3 bases from J, leaving 4 bases between. The V gene's germline CDR1 is SGDLS and CDR2 YYNGEE. The length of the CDR3 is 11 residues. DNA for the CDR3: TGTGCCAGCAGCCGTGACTATGGCTACACCTTC. Encoded protein: CASSRDYGYTF.

This chain uses TRBV2 with TRBJ1-4; no firm D call. V was clipped by 7 bases and J by 4 bases, with 16 bases between them. This CDR3 contains 15 residues. Germline V gene sequence: CDR1 SNHLY, CDR2 FYNNEI. CDR3 DNA sequence: TGTGCCAGCAAAATACGCCTGGGCATTAATGAAAAACTGTTTTTT. Residues: CASKIRLGINEKLFF.

A single count supports this clone. V usage is TRBV6-6 and J usage is TRBJ1-1; a weak D match, TRBD1 (5 bases). V dropped 10 bases and J dropped 1 base, with 16 bases sitting between them. The CDR3 length is 14 residues. CDR1 and CDR2 from the germline V gene are MNHNY and SVGAGI (reference sequence). The CDR3 is CATRGREENTEAFF. The DNA for the CDR3 is TGTGCCACTAGAGGCAGGGAGGAGAACACTGAAGCTTTCTTT.

This chain joins TRBV15 and TRBJ2-3, with D perhaps being TRBD1 or TRBD2 (5 bases each). V was cut by 3 bases and J by 3 bases, with 13 bases left in between. Germline CDR1 and CDR2: LNHNV and YYDKDF (reference sequence). There are 15 residues in the CDR3. CDR3 coding DNA: TGTGCCACCAGCAGCGAGGGGCAGGAAACAGATACGCAGTATTTT. Translated: CATSSEGQETDTQYF.

The V and J genes are TRBV6-6 and TRBJ1-4, with a possible D match to TRBD1 (5 bases). The CDR3 runs to 15 residues. V was clipped by 5 bases and J by 8 bases, with 18 bases between them. Looked up from germline, CDR1 is MNHNY and CDR2 is SVGAGI (reference sequence). DNA for the CDR3: TGTGCCAGCAGTAGCAGGGATGGAGGAGGAGAAAAACTGTTTTTT. This codes for CASSSRDGGGEKLFF.

The chain carries TRBV6-1 and TRBJ2-1; tentatively, D is TRBD2 (5 bases). Germline values: CDR1 MNHNS, CDR2 SASEGT. The CDR3 totals 15 residues. Trimming took off 7 bases at V and 10 bases at J, with 23 bases between the two ends. CDR3 in amino acids: CASKLGNTARREQFF. The CDR3 region has the DNA TGTGCCAGCAAACTCGGGAATACGGCTCGGAGGGAGCAGTTCTTC.

The chain carries TRBV5-3 and TRBJ2-3; D may match TRBD1 or TRBD2 (6 bases each). TRBV5-3 is identified as an open reading frame with a role that is uncertain. V was cut by 4 bases and J by 0 bases, with 21 bases left in between. The CDR3 runs 18 residues. CDR3 nucleotides: TGTGCCAGAAGCCCGGACCCATCCCGGGGGCTCAGCACAGATACGCAGTATTTT. This translates into CARSPDPSRGLSTDTQYF.

The V and J genes are TRBV19 and TRBJ2-7; 8 nucleotides match TRBD2. Germline CDR1 reads LNHDA; CDR2 reads SQIVND (reference sequence). After removal of 1 base from V and 7 bases from J, the junction contained 12 bases not matched to a gene. The CDR3 has 16 residues. DNA of the CDR3: TGTGCCAGTAGTATAGCGTTGTCAGCGGGAGTTTGGGAGCAGTACTTC. It specifies CASSIALSAGVWEQYF.

The chain is built from TRBV15 and TRBJ2-3; the D gene is possibly TRBD2 (6 bases). Germline CDR1 is LNHNV and CDR2 is YYDKDF (reference sequence). V shed 1 base and J shed 4 bases, with 15 bases lying between them. The CDR3 loop spans 16 amino acids. The CDR3: CATSRGAGGAADTQYF. CDR3 DNA sequence: TGTGCCACCAGCAGAGGGGCCGGGGGAGCGGCAGATACGCAGTATTTT.

A word on this clone: This sample also contains other DNA sequences that code for the same CDR3. The genes are TRBV5-1 and TRBJ2-7; TRBD2 aligns across 8 bases. The V gene's germline CDR1 is SGHRS and CDR2 YFSETQ. The J segment lost 0 bases and the V segment lost 0 bases, leaving 2 bases of the junction unmatched. The CDR3 length is 15 residues. CDR3 residues: CASSLGTSGSYEQYF. The CDR3 DNA sequence: TGCGCCAGCAGCTTGGGCACTAGCGGCTCCTACGAGCAGTACTTC.

The V and J genes are TRBV7-8 and TRBJ1-2; TRBD1 agrees at 7 bases. The CDR3 consists of 13 residues. Germline CDR1 is SGHVS and CDR2 is FQNEAQ. Unmatched junction bases numbered 9, after V lost 6 bases and J lost 8 bases. CDR3 DNA: TGTGCCAGCAGGCCGACAGGGATTAGCGGCTACACCTTC. It encodes CASRPTGISGYTF.

As regards this clone: Within the sample, other DNA sequences also encode this same CDR3. The chain couples TRBV9 to TRBJ2-2; D is uncertain. The germline CDR1 and CDR2 sequences are SGDLS and YYNGEE. Trimming pared 5 bases from V and 5 bases from J, leaving 10 bases between. The CDR3 spans 13 residues. The CDR3 nucleotides are TGTGCCAGCAGTCCAGGATTAACCGGGGAGCTGTTTTTT. It specifies CASSPGLTGELFF. The full variable domain, completed using reference TRBV9 and TRBJ2-2, is DSGVTQTPKHLITATGQRVTLRCSPRSGDLSVYWYQQSLDQGLQFLIQYYNGEERAKGNILERFSAQQFPDLHSELNLSSLELGDSALYFCASSPGLTGELFFGEGSRLTVL.

The chain has TRBV9 and TRBJ2-5; 9 bases agree with TRBD1. Germline loops: CDR1 SGDLS, CDR2 YYNGEE. The CDR3 has 13 residues. The CDR3: CASGTGYQETQYF. CDR3 DNA: TGTGCGTCCGGGACAGGGTACCAAGAGACCCAGTACTTC. The full variable domain, with the rest looked up from reference TRBV9 and TRBJ2-5, is DSGVTQTPKHLITATGQRVTLRCSPRSGDLSVYWYQQSLDQGLQFLIQYYNGEERAKGNILERFSAQQFPDLHSELNLSSLELGDSALYFCASGTGYQETQYFGPGTRLLVL.

The chain links TRBV2 to TRBJ2-5; D is uncertain. Per germline, CDR1 SNHLY and CDR2 FYNNEI. The CDR3 contains 14 residues. V was clipped by 0 bases and J by 0 bases, with 5 bases between them. The CDR3 nucleotides are TGTGCCAGCAGTGAAGCAACAGACCAAGAGACCCAGTACTTC. Translation gives CASSEATDQETQYF.

This clone has only a few counts. The J gene is TRBJ1-3, the V gene TRBV19; TRBD1 is a possible D gene (6 bases). Germline CDR1 and CDR2: LNHDA and SQIVND (reference sequence). This CDR3 region has 14 residues. V lost 3 bases and J 4 bases, leaving 10 bases between the germline ends. CDR3 DNA: TGTGCCAGTAGTATGGACAGATGGGGAAACACCATATATTTT. Its translation is CASSMDRWGNTIYF. Supplemented by reference TRBV19 and TRBJ1-3, the full variable domain reads DGGITQSPKYLFRKEGQNVTLSCEQNLNHDAMYWYRQDPGQGLRLIYYSQIVNDFQKGDIAEGYSVSREKKESFPLTVTSAQKNPTAFYLCASSMDRWGNTIYFGEGSWLTVV.

This clone was detected only a few times. The chain carries TRBV30 and TRBJ1-3; the D is unclear. The CDR3 is made up of 13 amino acids. V gave up 0 bases and J gave up 4 bases, with 7 bases separating them. Per germline, CDR1 GTSNPN and CDR2 SVGIG (reference sequence). The CDR3, as DNA: TGTGCCTGGAGTGTGGGGAACGGAAACACCATATATTTT. Its protein product is CAWSVGNGNTIYF.

The chain recombines TRBV5-1 with TRBJ2-5, with D possibly matching TRBD1 (7 bases). Between the trimmed V and J ends, which lost 4 bases and 2 bases, there was a span of 18 bases. Germline V gene lookup returns CDR1 SGHRS and CDR2 YFSETQ. CDR3 size: 16 residues. The CDR3 DNA is TGCGCCAGCAGCGGAAAGACAGGGAGCGGGCAAGAGACCCAGTACTTC. Its protein product is CASSGKTGSGQETQYF.

This rearrangement joins TRBV11-2 to TRBJ2-2; D may be TRBD1 or TRBD2 (5 bases each). V lost 4 bases, J lost 1 base, and 10 bases lay in between. This CDR3 region has 15 residues. The V gene's germline CDR1 is SGHAT and CDR2 FQNNGV. The CDR3 coding sequence is TGTGCCAGCAGCTGGGACGCACTGAACACCGGGGAGCTGTTTTTT. It yields the protein CASSWDALNTGELFF.

The chain couples TRBV5-6 to TRBJ2-7, with TRBD1 identical over 8 bases. The CDR3 has 15 residues. The ends lost 0 bases at V and 7 bases at J; junction bases unmatched: 9. CDR1 and CDR2 (germline): SGHDT, YYEEEE. The CDR3: CASSLVLRGPGEQYF. The CDR3 nucleotides are TGTGCCAGCAGCTTGGTTCTCAGGGGGCCGGGGGAGCAGTACTTC. Supplemented by reference TRBV5-6 and TRBJ2-7, the full variable domain reads DAGVTQSPTHLIKTRGQQVTLRCSPKSGHDTVSWYQQALGQGPQFIFQYYEEEERQRGNFPDRFSGHQFPNYSSELNVNALLLGDSALYLCASSLVLRGPGEQYFGPGTRLTVT.

Points on this clone: This specimen includes other DNA sequences encoding the same CDR3. This chain uses TRBV30 with TRBJ2-5, with D unresolved. This CDR3 contains 12 residues. Germline CDR1 reads GTSNPN; CDR2 reads SVGIG (reference sequence). The V gene lost 2 bases and the J gene lost 5 bases, with 9 bases spanning the gap. CDR3 loop: CAWSRGGETQYF. DNA of the CDR3: TGTGCCTGGAGTAGAGGTGGGGAGACCCAGTACTTC.

The chain carries TRBV9 and TRBJ2-1; 10 nucleotides match TRBD2. J was trimmed by 11 bases and V by 0 bases; bases with no gene match: 8. The CDR3 is made up of 15 amino acids. Germline V gene data show CDR1 as SGDLS and CDR2 as YYNGEE. CDR3 sequence reads: CASSVGLAGISQQFF. For the CDR3, the DNA is TGTGCCAGCAGCGTAGGACTAGCGGGTATAAGCCAGCAGTTCTTC.

This chain uses TRBV5-1 with TRBJ2-3, with D tentatively TRBD2 (5 bases). The V and J ends lost 3 bases and 10 bases respectively, with 12 bases between them. Germline CDR1 and CDR2: SGHRS and YFSETQ. The CDR3 extends over 12 amino acids. CDR3 bases: TGCGCCAGCAGCTCTGGGAGCCCTCCGCAGTATTTT. It encodes CASSSGSPPQYF.

V is TRBV6-1 and J is TRBJ1-2; D not resolved. V was clipped by 5 bases and J by 8 bases, with 15 bases between them. The CDR3 consists of 13 residues. The germline CDR1 and CDR2 sequences are MNHNS and SASEGT. CDR3: CASSPTVLEGYTF. As DNA, the CDR3 is TGTGCCAGCAGTCCTACCGTGCTGGAGGGCTACACCTTC.

The V and J genes are TRBV19 and TRBJ2-5; TRBD1 agrees at 10 bases. V lost 4 bases, J lost 5 bases, and 4 bases stayed unmatched. Germline lookup yields CDR1 LNHDA and CDR2 SQIVND (reference sequence). The CDR3 loop spans 14 amino acids. The CDR3 loop reads CASSKDRGTETQYF. The CDR3 coding sequence is TGTGCCAGTAGTAAGGACAGGGGGACGGAGACCCAGTACTTC.

The chain couples TRBV2 to TRBJ2-7; D may match TRBD1 or TRBD2 (5 bases each). CDR1 and CDR2 from the germline V gene are SNHLY and FYNNEI. V was cut by 3 bases and J by 2 bases, with 11 bases left in between. The CDR3 is 14 residues long. CDR3 protein: CASSDGTETYEQYF. The DNA of the CDR3 is TGTGCCAGCAGTGACGGGACCGAGACCTACGAGCAGTACTTC.